This TCR beta chain was found in a study of T cells in Graves' hyperthyroidism and ophthalmopathy. Study as a whole: Peripheral blood sampling occurred at initial diagnosis, before any treatment.

If no ophthalmopathy progression occurred within 18 months, Graves' hyperthyroidism was stable. The study left out patients who had uncontrolled infection, other autoimmune disease, pregnancy or lactation. The source material, RNA transcripts, was used to amplify TCR beta CDR3 regions. Primed by the HTBI set, a first-round RT-PCR was run on the TCR CDR3. TCRdb re-analysed the multiplex PCR reads in MiXCR, keeping a single row per CDR3 protein. The sample includes about 200,000 distinct CDR3 sequences, around 17% of them seen just once. Findings and caveats of the study: Appearing also in blood were most of the thyroid clonotypes expanded above 0.001.

Germline-derived CDR1 and CDR2 are SGHTA and FQGNSA. The CDR3 loop spans 15 amino acids. The V gene end was trimmed by 2 bases and the J gene end by 7 bases; junction bases not matched to a gene: 5. A single count supports this clonotype. Its specificity is unknown. Sequencing was carried out using blood. The clonotype originates from a woman between 45 and 65 years old with Graves' hyperthyroidism. The chain recombines TRBV7-2 with TRBJ1-6, with 7 bases that match TRBD1. The CDR3 DNA reads as TGTGCCAGCAGCTTAATGACAGGGCGGAATTCACCCCTCCACTTT. It is translated as CASSLMTGRNSPLHF.